This entry features one TCR beta chain sequence. The junction differs from germline at one of its ends, possibly a read error. The data belong to a study of blood T cells in healthy people across ages. Per the germline V gene, CDR1 is SGHTA and CDR2 is FQGNSA. This CDR3 comprises 16 residues. Next came a second PCR, run for about 7 to 12 cycles, which used a sample-barcoded 5' primer along with a J-beta primer mix. Each cDNA molecule was tagged by a template-switch adaptor with 12 random nucleotides. TCRdb called the 5' RACE reads again in MiXCR, with one record for every CDR3 protein. The table shows roughly 900,000 distinct CDR3 sequences, with around 28% occurring only once.

Sequencing input: blood. This TCR came from an elderly woman in good health. The V gene is TRBV7-2, the J gene TRBJ2-3, with 10 nucleotides matching TRBD2. CDR3 region: CASRLGGLAGTDTQYF. The CDR3 nucleotides read TGTGCCAGCAGATTAGGTGGACTAGCGGGCACAGATACGCAGTATTTT. The full variable domain, with the rest looked up from reference TRBV7-2 and TRBJ2-3, is GAGVSQSPSNKVTEKGKDVELRCDPISGHTALYWYRQSLGQGLEFLIYFQGNSAPDKSGLPSDRFSAERTGGSVSTLTIQRTQQEDSAVYLCASRLGGLAGTDTQYFGPGTRLTVL.